The rows below give T cell receptor beta chains drawn from one sample of a study of CD8 T cells in ankylosing spondylitis. From the 5' RACE reads, TCRdb called clonotypes with MiXCR, one entry per CDR3 protein. The sample records about 42,000 distinct CDR3 sequences, approximately 2.6% being singletons. Sequenced input: blood, either unsorted or a sorted T cell fraction (not recorded which). The origin of the receptors is a male donor with ankylosing spondylitis or in good health (not recorded which). The conserved cysteine and the conserved F or W are not part of the CDR3 here. The order of the fields is J gene, V gene, CDR3 protein.

J gene: TRBJ2-5; V gene: TRBV21-1; CDR3 protein: ASSKAYRLAGGLGQETQY
J gene: TRBJ2-1; V gene: TRBV9; CDR3 protein: ASSVSPTSGRRDEQF
J gene: TRBJ2-3; V gene: TRBV9; CDR3 protein: ASSVTSTDTQY
J gene: TRBJ2-2; V gene: TRBV9; CDR3 protein: ASSLTPGLALNTGELF
J gene: TRBJ2-2; V gene: TRBV9; CDR3 protein: ASSGGGGATGELF
J gene: TRBJ1-2; V gene: TRBV9; CDR3 protein: ASSVVELGGYT
J gene: TRBJ2-2; V gene: TRBV9; CDR3 protein: ASSVGGRGAGELF
J gene: TRBJ1-1; V gene: TRBV9; CDR3 protein: ASSSYPGGSTEAF
J gene: TRBJ1-1; V gene: TRBV9; CDR3 protein: ASSARDGNTEAF
J gene: TRBJ2-2; V gene: TRBV9; CDR3 protein: ASTPRSGLATGELF
J gene: TRBJ2-1; V gene: TRBV9; CDR3 protein: ASSVVGAGGAHEQF
J gene: TRBJ2-7; V gene: TRBV9; CDR3 protein: ASSARVSSYEQY
J gene: TRBJ2-5; V gene: TRBV9; CDR3 protein: ASSVGLAGTETQY
J gene: TRBJ2-7; V gene: TRBV9; CDR3 protein: ASSVQGDSYEQY
J gene: TRBJ1-4; V gene: TRBV9; CDR3 protein: ASSANPTNEKLF
J gene: TRBJ2-1; V gene: TRBV9; CDR3 protein: ASRKGSGSGEQF
J gene: TRBJ1-1; V gene: TRBV9; CDR3 protein: ASSTDSNTEAF
J gene: TRBJ2-5; V gene: TRBV9; CDR3 protein: ASSVAPTETQY
J gene: TRBJ2-1; V gene: TRBV9; CDR3 protein: ASSVSLGGEYEQF
J gene: TRBJ2-5; V gene: TRBV9; CDR3 protein: ASSPRPTQGETQY
J gene: TRBJ2-5; V gene: TRBV9; CDR3 protein: ASSVGPAGGGETQY
J gene: TRBJ1-1; V gene: TRBV9; CDR3 protein: ASSVEGPPGNTEAF
J gene: TRBJ1-1; V gene: TRBV9; CDR3 protein: ASSRGGYTEAF
J gene: TRBJ2-1; V gene: TRBV9; CDR3 protein: ASSASGSNYNEQF
J gene: TRBJ2-7; V gene: TRBV9; CDR3 protein: ASSRDPTSSYEQY
J gene: TRBJ2-7; V gene: TRBV9; CDR3 protein: ASSVAGSLYEQY
J gene: TRBJ2-5; V gene: TRBV9; CDR3 protein: ASSVDLGRETQY
J gene: TRBJ2-3; V gene: TRBV9; CDR3 protein: ASSVAPGTDTQY
J gene: TRBJ2-5; V gene: TRBV9; CDR3 protein: ASSVALSGGISETQY
J gene: TRBJ2-5; V gene: TRBV6-4; CDR3 protein: ASSDSTEETQY
J gene: TRBJ1-3; V gene: TRBV9; CDR3 protein: ASSGQAGNTIY
J gene: TRBJ1-1; V gene: TRBV9; CDR3 protein: ASSPVGQLNTEAF
J gene: TRBJ2-1; V gene: TRBV9; CDR3 protein: ASSPGNSYNEQF
J gene: TRBJ2-1; V gene: TRBV9; CDR3 protein: ASSVATLAGGNEQF
J gene: TRBJ2-2; V gene: TRBV9; CDR3 protein: ASSPGLAGTGELF
J gene: TRBJ2-4; V gene: TRBV9; CDR3 protein: ASSEDRVNIQY